This T cell receptor (beta chain) is from a study of blood T cell repertoires in COVID-19. Across the study: Acute and convalescent COVID-19 specimens originated in the United States, Italy and Spain.

Cohort assignment relied on participant-reported clinical history. Resolution of symptoms, clearance, or two negative PCRs was present in recovered Cohort 3 donors. Germline-derived CDR1 and CDR2 are SGDLS and YYNGEE. J gave up 0 bases and V 3 bases, and 3 bases lay outside the gene matches. CDR3 length: 15 residues. Original processing notes: Reference gene primer amplification in the assay estimated nucleated cell counts. TCRdb keeps only in-frame clones here, not all; method: immunoSEQ multiplex PCR. Clonal size and the V and J genes are those of that table, whereas D and trimming came from the DNA. The sample yields about 270,000 clones, 88% seen once.

This chain links TRBV9 with TRBJ1-2, with 9 positions matching TRBD1. The sequence derives from a woman in her 50s who had recovered from COVID-19. Specimen: PBMCs or T cells enriched from blood (not recorded which). This CDR3 is CASSDWTGANYGYTF. The CDR3 DNA sequence: TGTGCCAGCAGCGATTGGACAGGGGCTAACTATGGCTACACCTTC.